The 20 T cell receptor beta chains below were found in one sample sequenced in a study of blood T cells in healthy people across ages. A second about 6 to 12 cycle PCR used barcoded and J-beta primers. TCRdb ran MiXCR on the 5' RACE reads and lists one entry per CDR3 protein. The sample contains under 1,000,000 distinct CDR3 sequences, 35% to 40% of which appear only once. Sequencing was performed on blood. Receptors originate from a man aged 18 to 35 in good health.

This clonotype was detected only a few times. The V and J genes are TRBV10-3 and TRBJ1-2, with TRBD1 matching 7 bases. Trimming took 6 bases from V and 5 from J; bases not matched to a gene: 9. The V gene's germline CDR1 is ENHRY and CDR2 SYGVKD. The CDR3 is 14 amino acids. For the CDR3, the DNA is TGTGCCATCAGGGGGGGACAGACGGATTATGGCTACACCTTC. Amino acid sequence: CAIRGGQTDYGYTF.

J is TRBJ2-3 and V is TRBV5-1, with D perhaps TRBD1 or TRBD2 (5 bases each). Germline CDR1 SGHRS, CDR2 YFSETQ. The CDR3 is 16 residues long. The germline V and J ends were trimmed by 0 bases and 0 bases, with 11 bases remaining between them. Here the CDR3 reads CASSLERGESTDTQYF. CDR3 DNA: TGCGCCAGCAGCTTGGAGAGGGGAGAAAGCACAGATACGCAGTATTTT. The full variable domain, rest sourced from reference TRBV5-1 and TRBJ2-3, is KAGVTQTPRYLIKTRGQQVTLSCSPISGHRSVSWYQQTPGQGLQFLFEYFSETQRNKGNFPGRFSGRQFSNSRSEMNVSTLELGDSALYLCASSLERGESTDTQYFGPGTRLTVL.

This clonotype was seen more than once but under ten times. A much bigger clone sits one base away, suggesting this may be a read error. This chain uses TRBV20-1 with TRBJ2-1; TRBD2 agrees at 10 bases. The V gene end was trimmed by 2 bases and the J gene end by 13 bases; junction bases not matched to a gene: 14. Germline CDR1 reads DFQATT; CDR2 reads SNEGSKA (reference sequence). The CDR3 totals 15 residues. This CDR3 is CSARRTSGEQETQFF. The DNA for the CDR3 is TGCAGTGCTAGACGTACTAGCGGGGAACAAGAGACCCAGTTCTTC.

Only a few counts were recorded for this clonotype. CDR3 protein: CSVAVGTGDTGELFF. In DNA form, the CDR3 reads TGCAGCGTTGCGGTCGGGACAGGGGACACCGGGGAGCTGTTTTTT. The V gene is TRBV29-1, the J gene TRBJ2-2; 10 nucleotides agree with TRBD1. This CDR3 region has 15 residues. Germline-derived CDR1 and CDR2 are SQVTM and ANQGSEA. The trim removed 4 bases at V and 3 bases at J, leaving 5 bases unmatched.

The chain has TRBV28 and TRBJ2-3, with 8 positions matching TRBD1. The trim removed 6 bases at V and 2 bases at J, leaving 13 bases unmatched. The CDR3 is made up of 17 amino acids. Germline lookup yields CDR1 MDHEN and CDR2 SYDVKM. The CDR3 nucleotides are TGTGCCAGCAGGATCTTCCGGGACAGGCGATCCACAGATACGCAGTATTTT. Translating it yields CASRIFRDRRSTDTQYF.

V and J are TRBV7-2 and TRBJ1-2, with a tentative D call TRBD1 (6 bases). The CDR3 has 14 amino acids. The germline V and J ends were trimmed by 4 bases and 4 bases, with 13 bases remaining between them. From germline, CDR1 is SGHTA and CDR2 FQGNSA. The CDR3 here is CASSSRGLSYGYTF. The CDR3 DNA reads as TGTGCCAGCAGCTCCAGGGGACTCTCCTATGGCTACACCTTC.

V usage is TRBV7-2 and J usage is TRBJ1-4; D call uncertain. The CDR3 has 15 residues. V dropped 5 bases and J dropped 1 base, with 11 bases sitting between them. From germline, CDR1 is SGHTA and CDR2 FQGNSA. The CDR3 is CASSRGGLTNEKLFF. The CDR3, as DNA: TGTGCCAGCAGCCGAGGAGGATTAACTAATGAAAAACTGTTTTTT.

This clonotype has a handful of counts. The chain is built from TRBV7-8 and TRBJ2-7, with 7 bases lining up with TRBD1. The germline V gene has CDR1 SGHVS and CDR2 FQNEAQ. The CDR3 contains 15 residues. The ends lost 5 bases at V and 3 bases at J; junction bases unmatched: 10. CDR3 coding DNA: TGTGCCAGCAGCCCTTCGACAGGGAAAAGCTACGAGCAGTACTTC. Protein sequence: CASSPSTGKSYEQYF.

The J gene is TRBJ2-3, the V gene TRBV6-6, with D possibly being TRBD1 or TRBD2 (5 bases each). Trimming took off 2 bases at V and 0 bases at J, with 15 bases between the two ends. Germline V gives CDR1 MNHNY, CDR2 SVGAGI (reference sequence). There are 17 residues in the CDR3. CDR3 sequence (DNA): TGTGCCAGCAGTTACCCTTCACGGGGCCGTAGCACAGATACGCAGTATTTT. Its translation: CASSYPSRGRSTDTQYF.

Concerning this clonotype itself: This could be a read error, since a much larger clone is one nucleotide away. The chain uses TRBV24-1 and TRBJ2-3; D uncertain. CDR3 length: 13 amino acids. Germline V gene data show CDR1 as KGHDR and CDR2 as SFDVKD. The CDR3 DNA reads TGTGCCACCAAAGGACCAGCCACAGATACGCGGTATTTT. Translation: CATKGPATDTRYF.

This clonotype has only a few counts. The J gene is TRBJ2-5, the V gene TRBV2; unclear D gene. The J call is in doubt because the DNA end fits TRBJ2-7 better. The CDR3 is made up of 11 amino acids. Germline V CDR1 and CDR2: SNHLY, FYNNEI. The CDR3 spells CASSEMSEQYF. CDR3 in DNA: TGTGCCAGCAGTGAGATGTCCGAGCAGTACTTC.

The J gene is TRBJ1-4, the V gene TRBV20-1; 9 bases are a match to TRBD1. The germline CDR1 and CDR2 sequences are DFQATT and SNEGSKA (reference sequence). The junction had 6 bases not matched to a gene; V was cut back by 5 bases and J by 8 bases. The CDR3 covers 13 residues. The CDR3 spells CSAHRQGGEKLFF. The CDR3 DNA is TGCAGTGCTCACCGACAGGGGGGCGAAAAACTGTTTTTT.

This clonotype was picked up many times. CDR3 amino acids: CSARESRGRNYGYTF. The CDR3 bases are TGCAGTGCTAGAGAGTCGAGGGGGCGCAACTATGGCTACACCTTC. V usage is TRBV20-1 and J usage is TRBJ1-2, with 7 bases identical to TRBD1. Germline loops: CDR1 DFQATT, CDR2 SNEGSKA (reference sequence). The CDR3 runs 15 residues. V lost 0 bases to trimming and J lost 2 bases; unmatched junction nucleotides: 6.

In its sample, this clonotype was seen many times. A much larger clonotype is one base distant, so this may be a read error. V gene TRBV7-2 combines with J gene TRBJ2-7; 7 bases align to TRBD1. Germline CDR1 and CDR2: SGHTA and FQGNSA. The ends lost 5 bases at V and 5 bases at J; junction bases unmatched: 9. This CDR3 is built from 14 residues. The CDR3 protein is CASSASGTANEQYF. DNA for the CDR3: TGTGCCAGCAGCGCGTCCGGGACAGCCAACGAGCAGTACTTC.

Only one count was recorded for this clonotype. V gene TRBV29-1 combines with J gene TRBJ2-6; 7 nucleotides match TRBD1. The CDR3 sequence is 15 residues long. The V and J ends lost 4 bases and 4 bases, in that order; junction bases with no gene match: 7. Germline loops: CDR1 SQVTM, CDR2 ANQGSEA. This CDR3 is CSVGDSTEGANVLTF. The CDR3, as DNA: TGCAGCGTTGGGGACAGTACCGAAGGGGCCAACGTCCTGACTTTC.

This clonotype was seen more than once but under ten times. The J gene is TRBJ2-7, the V gene TRBV7-2; the match to TRBD1 covers 11 bases. V lost 1 base, J lost 6 bases, and 2 bases stayed unmatched. The germline CDR1 and CDR2 sequences are SGHTA and FQGNSA. The CDR3 spans 14 residues. The CDR3 here is CASSLVGTGGEQYF. In nucleotides, the CDR3 is TGTGCCAGCAGCTTAGTGGGGACAGGGGGCGAGCAGTACTTC. The full variable domain, completed using reference TRBV7-2 and TRBJ2-7, is GAGVSQSPSNKVTEKGKDVELRCDPISGHTALYWYRQSLGQGLEFLIYFQGNSAPDKSGLPSDRFSAERTGGSVSTLTIQRTQQEDSAVYLCASSLVGTGGEQYFGPGTRLTVT.

The table lists this clonotype with many counts. The V and J genes are TRBV4-3 and TRBJ2-1, with D unresolved. The CDR3 runs to 14 residues. The V and J ends lost 0 bases and 9 bases respectively, with 12 bases between them. From germline, CDR1 is LGHNA and CDR2 YSLEER. DNA of the CDR3: TGCGCCAGCAGCCAAGATAGTGTGCGAGGTGAGCAGTTCTTC. Protein sequence: CASSQDSVRGEQFF.

This clonotype was observed many times. The chain recombines TRBV30 with TRBJ1-2, with TRBD1 as a possible D gene (6 bases). Germline V gives CDR1 GTSNPN, CDR2 SVGIG (reference sequence). V lost 3 bases to trimming and J lost 6 bases, with 14 bases between them. This CDR3 contains 13 residues. This chain's CDR3 is CAWSPTGQDGYTF. The CDR3 DNA sequence: TGTGCCTGGAGCCCGACAGGCCAGGATGGCTACACCTTC.

This clonotype was observed a handful of times. The V and J genes are TRBV12-3 or TRBV12-4 and TRBJ1-4; D is perhaps TRBD1 (6 bases). The V end was cut by 6 bases, the J end by 5 bases, with 16 bases between. The CDR3 loop spans 15 amino acids. In nucleotides, the CDR3 is TGTGCCAGCAGCGCTTGGACAGCTAAAAATGAAAAACTGTTTTTT. Encoded protein: CASSAWTAKNEKLFF.

The chain combines TRBV4-3 with TRBJ2-2, with 8 bases aligning to TRBD1. CDR3 size: 17 residues. Per germline, CDR1 LGHNA and CDR2 YSLEER. With 1 base clipped from V and 0 bases from J, the junction kept 4 bases outside the gene matches. The DNA of the CDR3 is TGCGCCAGCAGCCAAGCCCGACAGGGGCCGAACACCGGGGAGCTGTTTTTT. This translates into CASSQARQGPNTGELFF.